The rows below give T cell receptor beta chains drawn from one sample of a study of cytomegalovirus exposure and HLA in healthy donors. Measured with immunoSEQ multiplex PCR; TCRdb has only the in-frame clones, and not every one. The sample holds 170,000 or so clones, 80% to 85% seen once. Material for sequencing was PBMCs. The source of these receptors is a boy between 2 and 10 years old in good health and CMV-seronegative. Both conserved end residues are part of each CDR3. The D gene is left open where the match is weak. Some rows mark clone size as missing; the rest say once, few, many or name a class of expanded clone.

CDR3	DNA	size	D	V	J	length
CASIDRTGGRDTQYF	TGTGCCAGCATCGATCGGACAGGCGGTAGGGATACGCAGTATTTT	-	TRBD1	TRBV5-4	TRBJ2-3	15
CASSQALLGDRSQETQYF	TGCGCCAGCAGCCAAGCCCTCCTGGGAGACAGGAGCCAAGAGACCCAGTACTTC	-	-	TRBV4-1	TRBJ2-5	18
CSVEGGTNQNYGYTF	TGCAGCGTTGAAGGGGGCACGAACCAAAACTATGGCTACACCTTC	-	-	TRBV29-1	TRBJ1-2	15
CASSLTGGASNQPQHF	TGTGCCAGCAGCTTAACCGGGGGGGCTAGCAATCAGCCCCAGCATTTT	-	-	TRBV7-2	TRBJ1-5	16
CASTLTSGATGELFF	TGTGCCAGCACCCTTACGAGCGGGGCCACCGGGGAGCTGTTTTTT	-	TRBD2	TRBV9	TRBJ2-2	15
CASSLAGLVGNEQFF	TGTGCCAGCAGTTTAGCGGGACTAGTAGGGAATGAGCAGTTCTTC	once	TRBD2	TRBV27	TRBJ2-1	15
CASSLDPGVGNQPQHF	TGCGCCAGCAGCCTCGACCCCGGGGTTGGCAATCAGCCCCAGCATTTT	-	-	TRBV5-1	TRBJ1-5	16
CSGIILAKNIQYF	TGCAGCGGTATTATACTAGCCAAAAACATTCAGTACTTC	-	-	TRBV29-1	TRBJ2-4	13
CASSQDQSLGRGEQYF	TGTGCCAGCAGCCAAGACCAGAGCCTAGGGAGGGGCGAGCAGTACTTC	-	TRBD2	TRBV4-2	TRBJ2-7	16
CASNEGQGGILNQPQHF	TGTGCCAGCAACGAGGGACAGGGGGGAATACTCAATCAGCCCCAGCATTTT	few	TRBD1	TRBV2	TRBJ1-5	17
CASSLWKGGAQVYEQYF	TGTGCCAGCAGCTTGTGGAAGGGGGGGGCTCAGGTGTATGAGCAGTACTTC	-	-	TRBV5-4	TRBJ2-7	17
CASSLVGTSVGPSYNEQFF	TGTGCCAGCAGCTTAGTAGGGACTAGCGTGGGACCGTCCTACAATGAGCAGTTCTTC	-	TRBD2	TRBV7-9	TRBJ2-1	19
CASSPANYGYTF	TGTGCCAGTAGCCCCGCGAACTATGGCTACACCTTC	-	-	TRBV19	TRBJ1-2	12
CASSIVPYRAGANVLTF	TGTGCCAGTAGTATAGTCCCTTACAGGGCTGGGGCCAACGTCCTGACTTTC	-	-	TRBV19	TRBJ2-6	17
CASSLDRGMNTEAFF	TGTGCCAGCAGCTTGGACCGCGGGATGAACACTGAAGCTTTCTTT	-	-	TRBV5-4	TRBJ1-1	15
CASSHIAGGPQSTQYF	TGTGCCAGCAGCCATATAGCGGGAGGGCCTCAGAGTACGCAGTATTTT	-	TRBD2	TRBV5-4	TRBJ2-3	16
CASSYSASGRARNEQFF	TGTGCCAGCAGTTACAGTGCTAGCGGGAGGGCCAGGAATGAGCAGTTCTTC	-	TRBD2	TRBV28	TRBJ2-1	17
CASTYGQGETGELFF	TGTGCCAGTACCTACGGACAGGGTGAAACCGGGGAGCTGTTTTTT	-	TRBD1	TRBV19	TRBJ2-2	15
CASSPTGRAEAFF	TGTGCCAGCAGCCCGACAGGGCGGGCTGAAGCTTTCTTT	-	TRBD1	TRBV13	TRBJ1-1	13
CASSQTTRANEQYF	TGCGCCAGCAGCCAGACGACTAGGGCGAACGAGCAGTACTTC	-	-	TRBV5-1	TRBJ2-7	14
CASSLGQGGDNEQFF	TGCGCCAGCAGCTTGGGACAGGGGGGGGACAATGAGCAGTTCTTC	-	TRBD1	TRBV5-1	TRBJ2-1	15
CSGDTGDRGRGYTF	TGCAGCGGAGATACAGGGGACAGGGGGCGCGGCTACACCTTC	-	TRBD1	TRBV29-1	TRBJ1-2	14
CASSPPVAGELFF	TGTGCCAGCTCACCACCGGTAGCCGGGGAGCTGTTTTTT	-	-	TRBV18	TRBJ2-2	13
CASSQDRAQETQYF	TGCGCCAGCAGCCAGGACAGGGCCCAAGAGACCCAGTACTTC	-	TRBD1	TRBV4-1	TRBJ2-5	14
CASSRTTGMNTEAFF	TGCGCCAGCAGCCGAACGACAGGGATGAACACTGAAGCTTTCTTT	-	TRBD1	TRBV4-1	TRBJ1-1	15
CSVALWGHTNAEAFF	TGCAGCGTTGCCCTATGGGGACATACGAACGCTGAAGCTTTCTTT	-	-	TRBV29-1	TRBJ1-1	15
CASSPAPGAGPQETQYF	TGTGCCAGTAGTCCCGCCCCAGGGGCCGGGCCCCAAGAGACCCAGTACTTC	-	-	TRBV19	TRBJ2-5	17
CASSLRMTRPEETQYF	TGTGCCAGCAGCTTAAGAATGACTAGGCCCGAGGAGACCCAGTACTTC	-	-	TRBV11-2	TRBJ2-5	16
CSVTDSSDTQYF	TGCAGCGTAACGGACAGTTCAGATACGCAGTATTTT	once	-	TRBV29-1	TRBJ2-3	12
CASSLDGDSYNEQFF	TGTGCCAGCAGCTTAGACGGGGACTCCTACAATGAGCAGTTCTTC	-	-	TRBV7-3	TRBJ2-1	15
CASSSPDRDADTQYF	TGTGCCAGCAGCTCCCCGGACAGGGACGCAGATACGCAGTATTTT	-	TRBD1	TRBV11-3	TRBJ2-3	15
CASSFSREEGTEAFF	TGTGCCAGCAGCTTCTCGAGGGAAGAAGGCACTGAAGCTTTCTTT	-	-	TRBV5-5	TRBJ1-1	15
CASSQVFGRGSYNEQFF	TGTGCCAGCAGCCAAGTCTTCGGGAGAGGTTCCTACAATGAGCAGTTCTTC	-	-	TRBV4-2	TRBJ2-1	17